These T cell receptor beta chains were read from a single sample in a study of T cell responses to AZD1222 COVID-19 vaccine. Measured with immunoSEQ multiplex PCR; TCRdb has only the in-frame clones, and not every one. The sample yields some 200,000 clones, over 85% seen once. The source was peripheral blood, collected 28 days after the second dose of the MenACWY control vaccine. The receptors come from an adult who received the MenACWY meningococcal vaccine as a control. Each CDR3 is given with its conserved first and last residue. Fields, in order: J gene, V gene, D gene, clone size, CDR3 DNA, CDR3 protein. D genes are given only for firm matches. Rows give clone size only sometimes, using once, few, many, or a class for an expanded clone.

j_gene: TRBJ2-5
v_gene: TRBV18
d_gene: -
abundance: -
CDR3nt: TGTGCCAGCTCACCCCCGGTCCGTCCCCAGCAAGAGACCCAGTACTTC
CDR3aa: CASSPPVRPQQETQYF

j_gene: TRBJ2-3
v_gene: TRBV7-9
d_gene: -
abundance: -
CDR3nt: TGTGCCAGCAGCTTAAAACAGGGAACGCAGTATTTT
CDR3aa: CASSLKQGTQYF

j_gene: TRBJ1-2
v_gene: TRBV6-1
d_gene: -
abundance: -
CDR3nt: TGTGCCAGCAGTGAAAGGGGATATTATGGCTACACCTTC
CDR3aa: CASSERGYYGYTF

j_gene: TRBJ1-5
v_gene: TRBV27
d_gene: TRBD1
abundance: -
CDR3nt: TGTGCCAGCAGTTTACGCCGGGACAGCCGGGAGTATTTT
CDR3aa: CASSLRRDSREYF

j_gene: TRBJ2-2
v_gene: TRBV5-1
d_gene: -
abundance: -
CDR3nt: TGCGCCAGCAGCGGCTGGACTGGCACCGGGGAGCTGTTTTTT
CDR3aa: CASSGWTGTGELFF

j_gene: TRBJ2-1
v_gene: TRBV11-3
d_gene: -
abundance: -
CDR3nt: TGTGCCAGCAGCTCCCGGGGGACGCTTTCCTACAATGAGCAGTTCTTC
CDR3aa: CASSSRGTLSYNEQFF

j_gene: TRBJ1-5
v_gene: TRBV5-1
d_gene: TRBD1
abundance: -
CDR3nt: TGCGCCAGCAGCCCGGGGGGGACAGGGGCTCATCAGCCCCAGCATTTT
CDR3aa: CASSPGGTGAHQPQHF

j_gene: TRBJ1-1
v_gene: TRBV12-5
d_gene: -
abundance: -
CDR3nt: TGTGCTAGTGGTTTGACAGGGCTGGGGGAAGCTTTCTTT
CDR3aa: CASGLTGLGEAFF

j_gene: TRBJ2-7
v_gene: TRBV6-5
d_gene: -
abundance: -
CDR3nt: TGTGCCAGCAGAGACCAGGTTACCTACGAGCAGTACTTC
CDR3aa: CASRDQVTYEQYF

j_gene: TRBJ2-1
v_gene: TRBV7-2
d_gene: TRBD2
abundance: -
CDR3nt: TGTGCCAGCAGCTTAGGGATTACGGCTAGCGGGGATAATGAGCAGTTCTTC
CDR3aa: CASSLGITASGDNEQFF

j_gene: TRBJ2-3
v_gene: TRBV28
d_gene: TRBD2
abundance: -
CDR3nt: TGTGCCAGCAGTTTAAAGGGTGCTAGCGGTTGGGGAACAGATACGCAGTATTTT
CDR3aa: CASSLKGASGWGTDTQYF

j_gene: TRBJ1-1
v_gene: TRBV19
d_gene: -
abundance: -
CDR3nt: TGTGCCAGTAGTTATCAGAAGAACACTGAAGCTTTCTTT
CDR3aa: CASSYQKNTEAFF

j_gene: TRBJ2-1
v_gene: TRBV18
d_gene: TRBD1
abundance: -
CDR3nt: TGTGCCAGCTCACCTGAACCGGGACAGGGGGCCTTTAATGAGCAGTTCTTC
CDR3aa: CASSPEPGQGAFNEQFF

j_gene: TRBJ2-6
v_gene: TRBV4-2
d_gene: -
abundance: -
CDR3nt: TGTGCCAGCAGCCAAGATAAATCCTCTGGGGCCAACGTCCTGACTTTC
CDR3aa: CASSQDKSSGANVLTF

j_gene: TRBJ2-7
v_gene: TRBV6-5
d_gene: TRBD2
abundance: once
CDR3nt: TGTGCCAGCAGTTACTCGGGACTAGCGGTCCCTTACGAGCAGTACTTC
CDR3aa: CASSYSGLAVPYEQYF

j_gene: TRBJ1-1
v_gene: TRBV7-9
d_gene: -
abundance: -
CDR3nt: TGTGCCAGCAGCTTGGAAACAACTGAAGCTTTCTTT
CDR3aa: CASSLETTEAFF

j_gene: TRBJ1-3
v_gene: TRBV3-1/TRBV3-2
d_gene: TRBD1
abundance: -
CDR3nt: TGTGCCAGCAGCCAAGCGCCGGACAGGTCTCCAGGAAACACCATATATTTT
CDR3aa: CASSQAPDRSPGNTIYF

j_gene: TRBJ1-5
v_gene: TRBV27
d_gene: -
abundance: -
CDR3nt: TGTGCCAGCAGTTTTGGCACAGGGATAGGCAATCAGCCCCAGCATTTT
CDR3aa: CASSFGTGIGNQPQHF

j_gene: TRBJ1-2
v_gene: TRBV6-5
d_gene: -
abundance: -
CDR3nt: TGTGCCAGCAGCGTTGTATTGGACAGCTATGGCTACACCTTC
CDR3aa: CASSVVLDSYGYTF

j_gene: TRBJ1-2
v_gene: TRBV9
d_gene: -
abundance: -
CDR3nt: TGTGCCAGCAGCGTAACATCAGAGTATGGCTACACCTTC
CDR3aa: CASSVTSEYGYTF

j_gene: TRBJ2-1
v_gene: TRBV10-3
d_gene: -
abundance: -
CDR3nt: TGTGCCATCAGTCGAGGGGACCGCAACAATGAGCAGTTCTTC
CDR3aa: CAISRGDRNNEQFF

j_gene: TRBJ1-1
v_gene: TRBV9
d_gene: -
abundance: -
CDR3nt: TGTGCCAGCAGCGTACAAGCAATGAACACTGAAGCTTTCTTT
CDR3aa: CASSVQAMNTEAFF

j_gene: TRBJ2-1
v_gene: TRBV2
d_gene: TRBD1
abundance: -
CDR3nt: TGTGCCAGCGGCGATGCGGGACAGGGTCACAATGAGCAGTTCTTC
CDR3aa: CASGDAGQGHNEQFF

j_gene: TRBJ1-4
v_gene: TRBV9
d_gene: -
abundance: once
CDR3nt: TGTGCCAGCAGCGCCCAGAGGGGTAATGAAAAACTGTTTTTT
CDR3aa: CASSAQRGNEKLFF

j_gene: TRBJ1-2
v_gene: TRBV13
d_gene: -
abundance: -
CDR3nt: TGTGCCAGCAGCTTCTCGGGCGCCGGGGGCTACACCTTC
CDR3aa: CASSFSGAGGYTF